What follows describes a single TCR beta chain. The CDR3 sequence is 15 residues long. Germline V gives CDR1 SGDLS, CDR2 YYNGEE. V was pared by 3 bases and J by 6 bases, with 13 bases between. This entry is derived from a study of cytomegalovirus exposure and HLA in healthy donors. A multiplex PCR was run with 60 Vbeta primers and 13 Jbeta primers. Using immunoSEQ multiplex PCR, the repertoire was profiled, and TCRdb retains in-frame clones only, with some absent. The table has some 110,000 clones, around 75% seen once; the top ten hold roughly 2.5%. The sample consisted of PBMCs. The origin of this receptor is a man aged 35 to 55 in good health and CMV-seronegative. The chain has TRBV9 and TRBJ1-6; TRBD1 might be the D (5 bases). The CDR3 DNA sequence: TGTGCCAGCAGCGCAGCAGGGTTAGGTAATTCACCCCTCCACTTT. It codes for CASSAAGLGNSPLHF.